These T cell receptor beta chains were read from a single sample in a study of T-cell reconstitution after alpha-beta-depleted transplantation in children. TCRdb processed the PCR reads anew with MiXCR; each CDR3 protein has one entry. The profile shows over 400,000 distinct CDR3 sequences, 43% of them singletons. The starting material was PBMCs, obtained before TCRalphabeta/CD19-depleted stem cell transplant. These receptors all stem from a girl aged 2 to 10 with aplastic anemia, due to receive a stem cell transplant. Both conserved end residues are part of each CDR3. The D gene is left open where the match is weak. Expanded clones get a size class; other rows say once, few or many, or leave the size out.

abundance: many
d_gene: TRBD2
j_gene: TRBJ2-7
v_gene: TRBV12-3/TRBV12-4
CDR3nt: TGTGCCAGCAGTTTAAGACGCGGCGGGACTATCTACGAGCAGTACTTC
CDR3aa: CASSLRRGGTIYEQYF

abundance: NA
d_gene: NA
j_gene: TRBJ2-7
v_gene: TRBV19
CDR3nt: TGTGCCAGTAGTATACTAGACGAGCAGTACTTC
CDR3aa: CASSILDEQYF

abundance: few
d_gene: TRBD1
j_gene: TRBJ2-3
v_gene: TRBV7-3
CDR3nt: TGTGCCAGCAGCTTGGACAGGTCAGATACGCAGTATTTT
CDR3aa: CASSLDRSDTQYF

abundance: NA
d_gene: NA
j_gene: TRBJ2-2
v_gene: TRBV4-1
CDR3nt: TGCGCCAGCAGCCAAAACTGGGGACTTAACACCGGGGAGCTGTTTTTT
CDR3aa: CASSQNWGLNTGELFF

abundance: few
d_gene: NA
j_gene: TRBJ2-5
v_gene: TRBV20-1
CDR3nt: TGCAGTGTTGGAAGGCCCAAGGAGACCCAGTACTTC
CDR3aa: CSVGRPKETQYF

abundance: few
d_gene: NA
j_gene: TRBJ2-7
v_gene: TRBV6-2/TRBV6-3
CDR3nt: TGTGCCAGCAGTCCTTTAAACCTACAGGTGATCTCCTACGAGCAGTACTTC
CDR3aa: CASSPLNLQVISYEQYF

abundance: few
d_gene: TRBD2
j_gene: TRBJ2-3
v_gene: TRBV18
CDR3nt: TGTGCCAGCTCACCAGTGCTAGCGGGAGTCGCTAGCACAGATACGCAGTATTTT
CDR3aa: CASSPVLAGVASTDTQYF

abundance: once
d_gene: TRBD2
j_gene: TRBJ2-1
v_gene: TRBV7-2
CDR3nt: TGTGCCTCCGAACCCGGGAGGGGCCCCTACAATGAGCAGTTCTTC
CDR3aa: CASEPGRGPYNEQFF

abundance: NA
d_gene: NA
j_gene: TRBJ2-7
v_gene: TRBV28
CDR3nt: TGTGCCAGCAGTTTATTCGGGCAGGGGCTAATCTCCTACGAGCAGTACTTC
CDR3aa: CASSLFGQGLISYEQYF

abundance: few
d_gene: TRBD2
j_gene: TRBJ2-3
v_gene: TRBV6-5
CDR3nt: TGTGCCAGCACCTTACTAGCGGGAGGATCAGATACGCAGTATTTT
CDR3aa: CASTLLAGGSDTQYF

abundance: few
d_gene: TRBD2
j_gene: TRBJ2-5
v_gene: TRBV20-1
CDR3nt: TGCAGTGCTAGTAGGGGAGGGACGGAGACCCAGTACTTC
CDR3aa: CSASRGGTETQYF

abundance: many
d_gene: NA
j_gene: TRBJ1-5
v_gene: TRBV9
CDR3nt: TGTGCCAGCAGCCCTACAGGGAGTAGCAATCAGCCCCAGCATTTT
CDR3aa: CASSPTGSSNQPQHF

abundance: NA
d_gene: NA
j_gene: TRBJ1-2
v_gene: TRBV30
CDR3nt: TGTGCCTGGAGTACGCCCCTTGGCGGCTACACCTTC
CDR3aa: CAWSTPLGGYTF

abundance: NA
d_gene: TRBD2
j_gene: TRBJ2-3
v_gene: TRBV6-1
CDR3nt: TGTGCCAGCAGCCCACGATACAGCGGGGTGCGGGGTCATACGCAGTATTTT
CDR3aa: CASSPRYSGVRGHTQYF

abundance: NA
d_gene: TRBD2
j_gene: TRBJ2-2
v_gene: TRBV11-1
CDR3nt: TGTGCCACAGGACTAGCGGGGGCCGGGGAGCTGTTTTTT
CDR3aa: CATGLAGAGELFF

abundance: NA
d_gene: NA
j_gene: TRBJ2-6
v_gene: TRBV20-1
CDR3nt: TGCAGTGCTAGAGAACAGCGCTCTGGGGCCAACGTCCTGACTTTC
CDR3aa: CSAREQRSGANVLTF

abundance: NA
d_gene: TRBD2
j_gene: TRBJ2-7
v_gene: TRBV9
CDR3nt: TGTGCCAGCAGCGTAGATGAGCCGGGGGGTCTCCTATACGAGCAGTACTTC
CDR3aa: CASSVDEPGGLLYEQYF

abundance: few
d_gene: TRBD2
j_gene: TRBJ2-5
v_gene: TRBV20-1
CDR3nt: TGCAGTGCTAGCTTGGTAGCGGGAGGGCCCCAAGAGACCCAGTACTTC
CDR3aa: CSASLVAGGPQETQYF

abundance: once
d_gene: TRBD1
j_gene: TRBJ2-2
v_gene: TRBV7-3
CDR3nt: TGTGCCAGCAGCGGCAGGGGGCTCGGGGAGCTGTTTTTT
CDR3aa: CASSGRGLGELFF

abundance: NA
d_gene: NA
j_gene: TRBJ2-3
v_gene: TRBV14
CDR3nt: TGTGCCAGCAGCCTGATACAGGCGACAGATACGCAGTATTTT
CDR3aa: CASSLIQATDTQYF

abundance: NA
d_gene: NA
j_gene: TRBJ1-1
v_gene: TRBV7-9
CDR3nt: TGTGCCAGCAGCTTATTTCGACAGGTTACTGAAGCTTTCTTT
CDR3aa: CASSLFRQVTEAFF

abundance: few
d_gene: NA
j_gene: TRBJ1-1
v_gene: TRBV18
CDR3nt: TGTGCCAGCTCACCTGGGGACATGGGTTTCTTT
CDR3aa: CASSPGDMGFF